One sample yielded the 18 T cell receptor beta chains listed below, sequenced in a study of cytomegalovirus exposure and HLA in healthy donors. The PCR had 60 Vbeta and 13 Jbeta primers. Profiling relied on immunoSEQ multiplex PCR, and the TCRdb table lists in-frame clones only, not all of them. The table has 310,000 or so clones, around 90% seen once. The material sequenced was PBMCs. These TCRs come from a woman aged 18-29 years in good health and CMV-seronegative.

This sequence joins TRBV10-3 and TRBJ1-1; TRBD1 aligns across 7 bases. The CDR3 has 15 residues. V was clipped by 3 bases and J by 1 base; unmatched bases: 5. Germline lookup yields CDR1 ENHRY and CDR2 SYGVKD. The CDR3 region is CAISDSNRGNTEAFF. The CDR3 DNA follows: TGTGCCATCAGTGACTCTAACAGGGGGAACACTGAAGCTTTCTTT.

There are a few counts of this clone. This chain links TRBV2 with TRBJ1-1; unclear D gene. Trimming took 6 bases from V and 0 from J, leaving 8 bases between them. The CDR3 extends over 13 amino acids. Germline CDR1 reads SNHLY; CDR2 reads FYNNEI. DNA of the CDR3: TGTGCCAGCAGGCTGGAGGTGAACACTGAAGCTTTCTTT. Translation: CASRLEVNTEAFF.

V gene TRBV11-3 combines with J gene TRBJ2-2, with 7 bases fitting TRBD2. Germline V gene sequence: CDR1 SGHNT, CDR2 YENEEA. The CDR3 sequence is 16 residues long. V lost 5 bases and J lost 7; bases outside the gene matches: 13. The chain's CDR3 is CASSARLWAGDGELFF. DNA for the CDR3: TGTGCCAGCAGCGCCAGGTTGTGGGCGGGGGACGGGGAGCTGTTTTTT.

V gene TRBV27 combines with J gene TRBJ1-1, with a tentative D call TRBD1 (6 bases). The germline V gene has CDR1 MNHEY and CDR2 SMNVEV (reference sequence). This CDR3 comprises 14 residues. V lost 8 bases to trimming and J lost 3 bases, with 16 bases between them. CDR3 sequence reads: CASGLGAGYTEAFF. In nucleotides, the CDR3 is TGTGCCAGCGGATTGGGGGCAGGATACACTGAAGCTTTCTTT.

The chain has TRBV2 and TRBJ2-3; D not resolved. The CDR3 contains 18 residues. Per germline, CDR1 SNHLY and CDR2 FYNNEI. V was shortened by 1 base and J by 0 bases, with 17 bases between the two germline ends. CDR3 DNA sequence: TGTGCCAGCAGTGAAGACGACGTAACAGTTTCTAGCACAGATACGCAGTATTTT. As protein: CASSEDDVTVSSTDTQYF.

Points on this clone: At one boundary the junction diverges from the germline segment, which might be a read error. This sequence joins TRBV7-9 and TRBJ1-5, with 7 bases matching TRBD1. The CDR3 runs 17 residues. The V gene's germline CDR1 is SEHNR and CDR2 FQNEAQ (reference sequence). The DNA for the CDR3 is TGTTCCAGCAGCTTAGATGGAGGGGGCGCCGGCAATCAGCCCCAGCATTTT. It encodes CSSSLDGGGAGNQPQHF.

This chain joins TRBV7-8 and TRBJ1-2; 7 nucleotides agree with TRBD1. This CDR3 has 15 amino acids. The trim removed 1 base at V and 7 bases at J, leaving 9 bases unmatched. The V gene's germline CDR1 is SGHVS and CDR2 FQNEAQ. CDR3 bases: TGTGCCAGCAGCTTAGGGCGCGAGGGGGCGGGTGGCTACACCTTC. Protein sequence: CASSLGREGAGGYTF.

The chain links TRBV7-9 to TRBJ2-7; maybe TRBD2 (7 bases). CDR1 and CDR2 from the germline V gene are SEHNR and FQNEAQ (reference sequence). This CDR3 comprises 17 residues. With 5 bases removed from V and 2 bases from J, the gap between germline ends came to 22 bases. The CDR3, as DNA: TGTGCCAGCAGCCCTAGGGGGGGAGCGGCACGAACCTACGAGCAGTACTTC. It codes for CASSPRGGAARTYEQYF.

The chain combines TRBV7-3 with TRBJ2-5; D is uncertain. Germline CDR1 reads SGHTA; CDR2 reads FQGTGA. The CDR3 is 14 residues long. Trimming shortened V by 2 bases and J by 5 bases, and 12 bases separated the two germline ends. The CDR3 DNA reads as TGTGCCAGCAGCTTATCCAGCCCCGGGGAGACCCAGTACTTC. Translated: CASSLSSPGETQYF.

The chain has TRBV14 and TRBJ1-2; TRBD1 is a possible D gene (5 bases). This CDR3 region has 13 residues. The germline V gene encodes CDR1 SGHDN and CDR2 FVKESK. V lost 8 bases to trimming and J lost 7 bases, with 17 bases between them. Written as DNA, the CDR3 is TGTGCCAGCCAAAAGGGGTCTATCCCTGGCTACACCTTC. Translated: CASQKGSIPGYTF.

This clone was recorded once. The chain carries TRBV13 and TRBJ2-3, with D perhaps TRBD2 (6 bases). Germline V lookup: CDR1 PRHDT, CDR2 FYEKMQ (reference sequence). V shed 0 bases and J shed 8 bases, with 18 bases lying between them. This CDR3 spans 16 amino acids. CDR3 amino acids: CASSLGRNLEGGTQYF. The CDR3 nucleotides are TGTGCCAGCAGCTTAGGCCGGAACCTAGAGGGAGGTACGCAGTATTTT.

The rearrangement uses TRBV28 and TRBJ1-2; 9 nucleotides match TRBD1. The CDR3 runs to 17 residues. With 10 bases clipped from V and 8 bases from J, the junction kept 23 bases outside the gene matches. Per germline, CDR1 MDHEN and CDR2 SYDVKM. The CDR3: CATVATTGGNLLLGYTF. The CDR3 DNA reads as TGTGCCACGGTCGCAACGACAGGGGGTAATCTCTTGTTGGGCTACACCTTC.

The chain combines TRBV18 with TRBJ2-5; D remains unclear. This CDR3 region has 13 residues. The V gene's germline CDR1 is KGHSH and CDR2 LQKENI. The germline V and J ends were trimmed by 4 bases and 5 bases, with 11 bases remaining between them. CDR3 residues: CASSRGGFETQYF. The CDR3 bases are TGTGCCAGCTCACGAGGTGGTTTTGAGACCCAGTACTTC.

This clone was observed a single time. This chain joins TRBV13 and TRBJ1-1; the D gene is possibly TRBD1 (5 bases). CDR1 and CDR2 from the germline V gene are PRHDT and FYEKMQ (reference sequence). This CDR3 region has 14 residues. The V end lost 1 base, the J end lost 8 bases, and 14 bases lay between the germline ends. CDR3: CASSLEPQGSEAFF. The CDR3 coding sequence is TGTGCCAGCAGCTTAGAGCCCCAGGGATCCGAAGCTTTCTTT.

The CDR3 spells CASSPDAGTSVLRETQYF. The CDR3 DNA follows: TGTGCCAGCAGCCCGGATGCCGGGACTAGCGTTCTGAGGGAGACCCAGTACTTC. J is TRBJ2-5 and V is TRBV7-9; 10 bases are shared with TRBD2. The CDR3 totals 18 residues. With V trimmed by 5 bases and J by 5 bases, 17 bases remained unmatched. In germline, CDR1 is SEHNR, CDR2 FQNEAQ (reference sequence). Full variable domain (missing parts from reference TRBV7-9 and TRBJ2-5): DTGVSQNPRHKITKRGQNVTFRCDPISEHNRLYWYRQTLGQGPEFLTYFQNEAQLEKSRLLSDRFSAERPKGSFSTLEIQRTEQGDSAMYLCASSPDAGTSVLRETQYFGPGTRLLVL.

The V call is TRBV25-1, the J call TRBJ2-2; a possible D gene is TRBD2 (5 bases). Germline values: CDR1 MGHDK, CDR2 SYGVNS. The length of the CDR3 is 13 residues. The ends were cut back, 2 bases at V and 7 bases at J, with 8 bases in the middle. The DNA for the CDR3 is TGTGCCAGCAGTGAAATTAGCGTCGGGGAGCTGTTTTTT. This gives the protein CASSEISVGELFF.

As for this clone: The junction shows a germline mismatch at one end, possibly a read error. The CDR3 DNA sequence: TGTTCCAGCAGCTTAACAGGGTCTGACGAGCAGTACTTC. As protein: CSSSLTGSDEQYF. The rearrangement links TRBV7-9 to TRBJ2-7; D may be TRBD1 (6 bases). This CDR3 is 13 amino acids long. Germline V CDR1 and CDR2: SEHNR, FQNEAQ (reference sequence).

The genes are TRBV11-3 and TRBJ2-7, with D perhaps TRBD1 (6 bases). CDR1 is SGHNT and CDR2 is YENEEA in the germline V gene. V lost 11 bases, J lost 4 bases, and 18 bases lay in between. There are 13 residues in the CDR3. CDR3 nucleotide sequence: TGTGCCCCAGGGCGGACAGACGGGTACGAGCAGTACTTC. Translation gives CAPGRTDGYEQYF.